This T cell receptor beta chain derives from a study of T cell changes during pregnancy in multiple sclerosis (dated by TCRdb to 2018 to 2020). Concerning the study at large: The study looked at changes in the T cell repertoire across pregnancy in women with multiple sclerosis.

Libraries were built with the immunoSEQ multiplex PCR assay. TCRdb took this table from immuneACCESS and kept in-frame rearrangements with V and J called. Such tables lack part of the clones; where checked against another copy, unresolved V genes explain under half of the gap, and the rest is unexplained. A total of about 36,000 clones appear in this sample, 80% to 95% of them only once. Of the sample, 0.95% to 1.5% is held by the ten largest clones. Concerning this clone: The target of this receptor is not known. The record has no base qualities; no much larger clone is one base away.

Trimming at the junction amounts to 3 bases on V and 5 bases on J, and the germline ends lie 14 bases apart. The CDR3 starts with the cysteine, ends with the phenylalanine, and has 14 residues. Here the CDR3 DNA is all that survives: 42 bases in frame from base 1. CDR1 and CDR2 (SGHKS, YYEKEE) derive from the germline V gene (reference sequence). This sequence originates from a female donor with multiple sclerosis, enrolled in a pregnancy study. This chain joins TRBV5-5 to TRBJ2-5; tentative D gene TRBD2, with 5 bases matching. Material for sequencing was PBMCs (not recorded whether the cells were cultured). CDR3 reads: CASSSPGIRETQYF. The sequenced DNA: TGTGCCAGCAGCTCCCCCGGGATAAGGGAGACCCAGTACTTC.